This T cell receptor beta chain was sequenced for a study of CD8 T cells in ankylosing spondylitis. Overall study findings and caveats: Characteristic of ankylosing spondylitis blood, it appeared, was a TCR beta motif comprising several highly homologous variants.

In the case of this clonotype: Its target is not known.

TCRdb redid the calling of the 5' RACE reads with MiXCR, one entry per CDR3 protein. Among hundreds of thousands of distinct CDR3 sequences listed, approximately 17% were seen once. Trimming left V 2 bases short and J 5 bases short, with 10 bases between. The CDR3 has 13 residues. CDR1 and CDR2 from the germline V gene are MDHEN and SYDVKM. Input material: blood, either unsorted or a sorted T cell fraction (not recorded which). The chain combines TRBV28 with TRBJ2-7; D remains ambiguous. This receptor was identified in a male donor with ankylosing spondylitis. This CDR3 is CASSLVAPNEQYF. DNA for the CDR3: TGTGCCAGCAGTTTAGTGGCCCCGAACGAGCAGTACTTC.